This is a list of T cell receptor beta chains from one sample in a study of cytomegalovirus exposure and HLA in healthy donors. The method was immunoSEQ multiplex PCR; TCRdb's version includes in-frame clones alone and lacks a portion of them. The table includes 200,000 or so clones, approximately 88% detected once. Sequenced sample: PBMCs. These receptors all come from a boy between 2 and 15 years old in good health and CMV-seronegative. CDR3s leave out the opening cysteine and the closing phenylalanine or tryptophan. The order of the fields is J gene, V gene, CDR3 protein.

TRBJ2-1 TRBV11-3 ASSLGGAGGIYNEQF
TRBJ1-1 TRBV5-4 ASSLLKGRDSNTEAF
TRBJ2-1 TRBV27 ASSFGLAVHNEQF
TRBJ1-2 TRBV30 AWSVIGEVYGYT
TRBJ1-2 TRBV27 ASSLTTGNLYGYT
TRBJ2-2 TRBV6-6 ASSYDGQNTGELF
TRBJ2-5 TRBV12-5 ASGSGLAGGQETQY
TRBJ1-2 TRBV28 ASSLGGGRGISGYT
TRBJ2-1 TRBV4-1 ASSQGPTGLVERGVYNEQF
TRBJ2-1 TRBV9 ASSILAGTSSYNEQF
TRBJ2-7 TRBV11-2 ASSSDYFYEQY
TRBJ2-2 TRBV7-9 ASNSPGQDVTGELF
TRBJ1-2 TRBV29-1 SVDDRSEGYT
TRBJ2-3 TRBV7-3 ASSSLASTDTQY
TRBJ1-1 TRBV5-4 ASSPGGMNTEAF
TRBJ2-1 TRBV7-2 ACGGSGYNEQF
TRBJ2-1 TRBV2 ASSEGRGVGNEQF
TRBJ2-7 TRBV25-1 ASSEYRFNWDTSYEQY
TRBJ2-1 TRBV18 ASSRDRGGPNEQF
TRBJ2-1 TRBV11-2 ASSESGSNEQF
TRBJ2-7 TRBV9 ASSEWDSEAEQY
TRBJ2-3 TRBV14 ASSQEQTSTDTQY